This T cell receptor beta chain was sequenced during a study of blood T cell repertoires in COVID-19. Study summary: The United States, Italy and Spain provided the acute and convalescent COVID-19 samples. In each case, the material was cDNA or gDNA derived from T cells, B-cell-depleted T cells, or PBMCs.

Germline CDR1 and CDR2: MNHEY and SMNVEV (reference sequence). The CDR3 is 18 residues long. In the original analysis: Researchers report that nucleated cell counts were estimated from reference gene primer amplification. The data were produced by immunoSEQ multiplex PCR, yet TCRdb's version contains in-frame clones alone and is incomplete. That table supplies the V and J calls and clone size; D and trimming were determined from the DNA. Seen here are some 170,000 clones, 76% observed once, and the top ten hold around 8.9%. Remarks on this clone: Its ends do not fully match the called genes, so a read error is possible.

Sequencing was performed on peripheral blood. The sequence came from a woman aged 45-65 years with active or convalescent COVID-19. The chain couples TRBV27 to TRBJ1-6; 11 bases are shared with TRBD1. For the CDR3, the DNA is TGTGCCAGCAGACGGGACAGGGGGTTTAACTCCTATAATTCACCCCTTCACTTT. Translation: CASRRDRGFNSYNSPLHF.